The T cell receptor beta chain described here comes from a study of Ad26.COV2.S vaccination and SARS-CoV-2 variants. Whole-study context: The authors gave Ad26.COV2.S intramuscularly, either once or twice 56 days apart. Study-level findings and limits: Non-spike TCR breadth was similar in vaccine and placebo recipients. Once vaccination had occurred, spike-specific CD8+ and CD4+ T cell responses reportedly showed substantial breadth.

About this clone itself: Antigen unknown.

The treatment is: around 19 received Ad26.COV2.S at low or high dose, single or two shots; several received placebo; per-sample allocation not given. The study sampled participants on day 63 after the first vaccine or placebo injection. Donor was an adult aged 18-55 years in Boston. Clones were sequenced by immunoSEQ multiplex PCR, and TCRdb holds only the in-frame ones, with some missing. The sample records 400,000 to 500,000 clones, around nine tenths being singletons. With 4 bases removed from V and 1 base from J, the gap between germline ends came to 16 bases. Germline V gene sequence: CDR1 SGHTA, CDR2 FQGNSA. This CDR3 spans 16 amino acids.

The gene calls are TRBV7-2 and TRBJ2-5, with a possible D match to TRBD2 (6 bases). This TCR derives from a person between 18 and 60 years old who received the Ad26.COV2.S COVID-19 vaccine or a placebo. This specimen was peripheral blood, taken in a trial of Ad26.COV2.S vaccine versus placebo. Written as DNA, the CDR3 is TGTGCCAGCAGCTCCCAGGTTGGGGGGTCCCAAGAGACCCAGTACTTC. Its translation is CASSSQVGGSQETQYF.